A selection of T cell receptor beta chains follows, all from one sample in a study of shared clonotypes between healthy human individuals. Produced via immunoSEQ multiplex PCR; TCRdb's table is partial and in-frame only. Counted here are 740,000 or so clones, about 80% occurring once; the ten biggest clones make up 1.5% to 2%. Input material: memory CD4+ T cells sorted from blood. Receptors originate from a woman in her 30s in good health. CDR3s include the opening cysteine and the closing phenylalanine or tryptophan.

CDR3aa | j_gene | v_gene
CAWEAVTSTDTQYF | TRBJ2-3 | TRBV30
CASTTGSGERNPHTQYF | TRBJ2-3 | TRBV21-1
CASSIQAEAEAFF | TRBJ1-1 | TRBV6-1
CATTRGSNHGYTF | TRBJ1-2 | TRBV2
CASSQAGAGARRLNTEAFF | TRBJ1-1 | TRBV14
CASSPGDGDGNTGELFF | TRBJ2-2 | TRBV7-9
CASSLGDGANVLTF | TRBJ2-6 | TRBV28
CASRDLGTEAFF | TRBJ1-1 | TRBV2
CAWSPQETQYF | TRBJ2-5 | TRBV30
CASKKLGTGVYEQYF | TRBJ2-7 | TRBV5-1
CSVRTGQETQYF | TRBJ2-5 | TRBV29-1
CASSAGVMNTEAFF | TRBJ1-1 | TRBV5-1
CASSLLAGATDTQYF | TRBJ2-3 | TRBV7-3
CASSADGTSTDTQYF | TRBJ2-3 | TRBV2
CASRFWDIETQYF | TRBJ2-5 | TRBV25-1
CASSAGGRDNQPQHF | TRBJ1-5 | TRBV7-9
CASSYRGHTEQFF | TRBJ2-1 | TRBV6-5
CASSLAGRYEQYF | TRBJ2-7 | TRBV19
CASSPSSTGLNIQYF | TRBJ2-4 | TRBV6-1
CASHRDSNQPQHF | TRBJ1-5 | TRBV6-1